One sample yielded the 25 T cell receptor beta chains listed below, sequenced in a study of cytomegalovirus exposure and HLA in healthy donors. The PCR made use of 60 Vbeta and 13 Jbeta primers. Repertoires were generated with immunoSEQ multiplex PCR, while TCRdb's copy carries only in-frame clones and drops some. The top ten clones hold roughly 3.3% of a sample with around 97,000 clones, around 60% of them seen once. Sequenced: PBMCs. These receptors were taken from a woman aged 45-59 years in good health and CMV-seronegative.

This clone was counted a single time. The chain carries TRBV9 and TRBJ2-5; 11 bases map to TRBD1. CDR1 and CDR2 from the germline V gene are SGDLS and YYNGEE. The CDR3 sequence is 15 residues long. Germline trimming cut 3 bases from V and 5 bases from J; bases unmatched to any gene: 6. CDR3 bases: TGTGCCAGCAGCGACGGGACAGGGGGATTGGAGACCCAGTACTTC. It is translated as CASSDGTGGLETQYF. Complete variable domain (other parts from reference TRBV9 and TRBJ2-5): DSGVTQTPKHLITATGQRVTLRCSPRSGDLSVYWYQQSLDQGLQFLIQYYNGEERAKGNILERFSAQQFPDLHSELNLSSLELGDSALYFCASSDGTGGLETQYFGPGTRLLVL.

This clone was seen more than once but under ten times. The chain is built from TRBV2 and TRBJ2-1, with TRBD2 identical over 11 bases. Trimming at V came to 6 bases and at J to 4 bases, leaving 2 bases not matched to a gene. Germline V gene sequence: CDR1 SNHLY, CDR2 FYNNEI. This CDR3 is 14 amino acids long. Written as DNA, the CDR3 is TGTGCCAGCAGGGGGACTAGCGGTTACAATGAGCAGTTCTTC. This sequence encodes CASRGTSGYNEQFF.

V gene TRBV4-3 combines with J gene TRBJ2-2; 9 positions match TRBD2. The CDR3 sequence is 17 residues long. With 0 bases clipped from V and 5 bases from J, the junction kept 7 bases outside the gene matches. Germline-derived CDR1 and CDR2 are LGHNA and YSLEER. CDR3 region: CASSQDLWTSATGELFF. The CDR3 nucleotides are TGCGCCAGCAGCCAAGATCTCTGGACTAGCGCTACCGGGGAGCTGTTTTTT.

The J gene is TRBJ2-7, the V gene TRBV27; D is possibly TRBD2 (5 bases). CDR3 size: 11 residues. Trimming cost V 5 bases and J 7 bases, with 9 bases left between them. CDR1 and CDR2 (germline): MNHEY, SMNVEV (reference sequence). The CDR3 is CASSLRGEQYF. DNA of the CDR3: TGTGCCAGCAGTCTCCGGGGAGAGCAGTACTTC.

The chain carries TRBV27 and TRBJ2-7, with 7 bases identical to TRBD1. Looked up from germline, CDR1 is MNHEY and CDR2 is SMNVEV (reference sequence). J lost 4 bases, V lost 3 bases, and 6 bases had no gene match. The CDR3 sequence is 14 residues long. The CDR3, as DNA: TGTGCCAGCAGTTTGACAGGGAAGGGATACGAGCAGTACTTC. Translating it yields CASSLTGKGYEQYF.

The chain employs TRBV29-1 and TRBJ2-5; a possible D gene is TRBD1 (6 bases). The V and J ends lost 7 bases and 3 bases respectively, with 12 bases between them. Germline CDR1 is SQVTM and CDR2 is ANQGSEA. The length of the CDR3 is 12 residues. The CDR3 loop is CSAPTGKETQYF. In DNA form, the CDR3 reads TGCAGCGCCCCAACAGGGAAAGAGACCCAGTACTTC.

The chain carries TRBV6-6 and TRBJ2-5, with 9 bases aligning to TRBD2. The DNA end is a closer match to TRBJ2-7, so the J assignment may be wrong. CDR1 and CDR2 from the germline V gene are MNHNY and SVGAGI (reference sequence). The CDR3 sequence is 14 residues long. The CDR3 DNA sequence: TGTGCCAGCAGTCCGCCTAGCGGGAAATACGAGCAGTACTTC. This sequence encodes CASSPPSGKYEQYF.

This clone was observed a few times. J is TRBJ2-1 and V is TRBV7-9, with 10 bases that match TRBD2. This CDR3 has 14 amino acids. The trim removed 6 bases at V and 10 bases at J, leaving 9 bases unmatched. Per germline, CDR1 SEHNR and CDR2 FQNEAQ (reference sequence). CDR3 in DNA: TGTGCCAGCAGACCTAGCGGGAGCGAAACGGAGCAGTTCTTC. This sequence encodes CASRPSGSETEQFF.

This chain uses TRBV6-6 with TRBJ2-3; 9 bases fit TRBD2. Germline trimming cut 6 bases from V and 6 bases from J; bases unmatched to any gene: 7. Germline V gene data show CDR1 as MNHNY and CDR2 as SVGAGI (reference sequence). CDR3 size: 14 residues. The CDR3 protein is CASRRTSVVDTQYF. CDR3 coding DNA: TGTGCCAGCAGACGGACTAGCGTTGTGGATACGCAGTATTTT.

J is TRBJ2-5 and V is TRBV2, with D unresolved. The V end was cut by 5 bases, the J end by 1 base, with 11 bases between. The V gene's germline CDR1 is SNHLY and CDR2 FYNNEI. The CDR3 loop spans 14 amino acids. This CDR3 is CASSFDSVQETQYF. CDR3 DNA: TGTGCCAGCAGTTTCGATTCAGTCCAAGAGACCCAGTACTTC. The whole variable domain, remainder taken from reference TRBV2 and TRBJ2-5, is EPEVTQTPSHQVTQMGQEVILRCVPISNHLYFYWYRQILGQKVEFLVSFYNNEISEKSEIFDDQFSVERPDGSNFTLKIRSTKLEDSAMYFCASSFDSVQETQYFGPGTRLLVL.

The J gene is TRBJ1-2, the V gene TRBV29-1; 8 bases line up with TRBD1. Unmatched junction bases numbered 10, after V lost 7 bases and J lost 3 bases. The germline gives CDR1 SQVTM, CDR2 ANQGSEA. This CDR3 has 14 amino acids. CDR3 sequence reads: CSAVGGQEDYGYTF. Here the CDR3 DNA reads TGCAGCGCCGTAGGGGGACAGGAAGACTATGGCTACACCTTC.

This clone was recorded a few times. The V and J genes are TRBV6-5 and TRBJ2-7; D is ambiguous. This CDR3 comprises 12 residues. Trimming cost V 4 bases and J 3 bases, with 7 bases left between them. In germline, CDR1 is MNHEY, CDR2 SVGAGI. CDR3 protein: CASSSASYEQYF. The CDR3 coding sequence is TGTGCCAGCAGTTCCGCGAGCTACGAGCAGTACTTC.

A few counts support this clone. This chain uses TRBV6-1 with TRBJ2-7, with 8 bases fitting TRBD2. J gave up 2 bases and V 0 bases, and 9 bases lay outside the gene matches. Germline-derived CDR1 and CDR2 are MNHNS and SASEGT. The CDR3 is 17 amino acids. The CDR3 DNA reads TGTGCCAGCAGTGAAGCGCTTCTAGCGGGTTGGACCTACGAGCAGTACTTC. Amino acids: CASSEALLAGWTYEQYF.

This chain links TRBV14 with TRBJ2-4; 7 nucleotides align to TRBD1. The V and J ends lost 1 base and 13 bases, in that order; junction bases with no gene match: 4. CDR1 is SGHDN and CDR2 is FVKESK in the germline V gene. There are 12 residues in the CDR3. The CDR3 loop is CASSQGSQGQYF. CDR3 nucleotide sequence: TGTGCCAGCAGCCAAGGCTCACAGGGGCAGTACTTC.

This chain links TRBV7-9 with TRBJ1-2; D possibly corresponds to TRBD1 (6 bases). The V end was cut by 5 bases, the J end by 5 bases, with 15 bases between. Germline loops: CDR1 SEHNR, CDR2 FQNEAQ (reference sequence). This CDR3 has 14 residues. The CDR3 nucleotides are TGTGCCAGCAGCCCCCAGAACAGGGAGTATGGCTACACCTTC. It yields the protein CASSPQNREYGYTF.

The rearrangement links TRBV7-9 to TRBJ2-1, with D perhaps TRBD2 (6 bases). The CDR3 totals 18 residues. Per the germline V gene, CDR1 is SEHNR and CDR2 is FQNEAQ (reference sequence). V shed 4 bases and J shed 1 base, with 20 bases lying between them. The CDR3 sequence is CASSSKEVGDLSYNEQFF. CDR3 bases: TGTGCCAGCAGCTCGAAGGAGGTGGGGGACTTGTCCTACAATGAGCAGTTCTTC.

In this sample, this clone turned up a few times. The CDR3 sequence: CASSPNGRGETQYF. The CDR3 nucleotides read TGTGCCAGCAGCCCAAACGGCAGGGGAGAGACCCAGTACTTC. V usage is TRBV11-3 and J usage is TRBJ2-5; TRBD1 might be the D (6 bases). V dropped 5 bases and J dropped 4 bases, with 14 bases sitting between them. CDR1 is SGHNT, CDR2 YENEEA, per germline. This CDR3 is built from 14 residues. The whole variable domain, remainder taken from reference TRBV11-3 and TRBJ2-5, is EAGVVQSPRYKIIEKKQPVAFWCNPISGHNTLYWYLQNLGQGPELLIRYENEEAVDDSQLPKDRFSAERLKGVDSTLKIQPAELGDSAVYLCASSPNGRGETQYFGPGTRLLVL.

The count of this clone is one. The gene calls are TRBV10-3 and TRBJ2-5, with 8 bases that match TRBD1. CDR1 and CDR2 (germline): ENHRY, SYGVKD. V shed 4 bases and J 4 bases; nucleotides not matched to a gene: 2. CDR3 length: 13 amino acids. CDR3 sequence reads: CAISGGQGETQYF. The CDR3 DNA reads TGTGCCATCAGTGGTGGACAGGGAGAGACCCAGTACTTC.

The chain recombines TRBV10-2 with TRBJ2-7, with D perhaps matching TRBD2 (6 bases). Germline V lookup: CDR1 WSHSY, CDR2 SAAADI. V was clipped by 6 bases and J by 7 bases, with 37 bases between them. The CDR3 spans 20 residues. The CDR3 DNA reads as TGCGCCAGCAGCGAGCCGGGTGCCCAGCCCGGCGGGGTCAGATCTTGGGAGCAGTACTTC. Translation: CASSEPGAQPGGVRSWEQYF.

The CDR3 DNA reads as TGTGCCAGTCGCGACGGGGGGTACTCCTACGAGCAGTACTTC. Its translation: CASRDGGYSYEQYF. The chain couples TRBV2 to TRBJ2-5; 7 nucleotides agree with TRBD2. The DNA end favors TRBJ2-7, so the J call may be wrong. Germline CDR1 SNHLY, CDR2 FYNNEI. There are 14 residues in the CDR3.

This clone turned up a few times. This rearrangement joins TRBV7-2 to TRBJ2-5; tentatively, D is TRBD2 (5 bases). CDR1 is SGHTA, CDR2 FQGNSA, per germline. The CDR3 spans 15 residues. Trimming took 5 bases from V and 4 from J, leaving 17 bases between them. The CDR3 protein is CASSPPRSGVETQYF. CDR3 DNA sequence: TGTGCCAGCAGCCCGCCGAGGAGCGGAGTAGAGACCCAGTACTTC.

The sample holds a few counts of this clone. V gene TRBV27 combines with J gene TRBJ1-5; possible D gene TRBD1, 5 bases. Germline CDR1 is MNHEY and CDR2 is SMNVEV (reference sequence). V was shortened by 0 bases and J by 6 bases, with 6 bases between the two germline ends. There are 13 residues in the CDR3. CDR3 region: CASSLSGGQPQHF. As DNA, the CDR3 is TGTGCCAGCAGTTTATCGGGGGGTCAGCCCCAGCATTTT.

The chain carries TRBV18 and TRBJ2-1, with D possibly being TRBD1 (6 bases). Trimming shortened V by 2 bases and J by 1 base, and 9 bases separated the two germline ends. CDR3 length equals 15 residues. Germline CDR1 reads KGHSH; CDR2 reads LQKENI. The CDR3 reads CASSPWTESYNEQFF. CDR3 DNA sequence: TGTGCCAGCTCACCATGGACAGAGTCCTACAATGAGCAGTTCTTC.

The chain recombines TRBV27 with TRBJ2-2; 10 positions agree with TRBD1. Unmatched junction bases numbered 11, after V lost 10 bases and J lost 6 bases. The CDR3 has 15 amino acids. Germline CDR1 MNHEY, CDR2 SMNVEV (reference sequence). In DNA, the CDR3 is TGTGCCACCTACGTCGACAGGGGGCCCGCCGGGGAGCTGTTTTTT. Translated, it gives CATYVDRGPAGELFF.

This rearrangement joins TRBV6-1 to TRBJ1-5, with TRBD1 as a possible D gene (6 bases). This CDR3 contains 14 residues. Germline V gene data show CDR1 as MNHNS and CDR2 as SASEGT. V was shortened by 2 bases and J by 6 bases, with 11 bases between the two germline ends. The CDR3 DNA is TGTGCCAGCAGTGAATTTGGGGGCGGTCAGCCCCAGCATTTT. Translating it yields CASSEFGGGQPQHF.